The clone carrying this T cell receptor beta chain was found a few times. Its antigen remains unidentified. Germline CDR1 SGHTA, CDR2 FQGTGA. V was clipped by 5 bases and J by 1 base, with 11 bases between them. This CDR3 region has 14 residues. This entry is derived from a study of pediatric ulcerative colitis. The study's findings and limits: Blood samples from a couple of patients yielded substantially fewer templates and were excluded from blood-rectal overlap analysis.

The survey-level immunoSEQ assay was used. TCRdb's copy holds only in-frame clones and misses some; the assay was immunoSEQ multiplex PCR. The sample has 64,000 or so clones, around 80% seen once. Sequenced material: blood. The sequence was obtained from a boy younger than 18 with moderate ulcerative colitis. J is TRBJ1-1 and V is TRBV7-3; D ambiguous. The CDR3 loop reads CASSLSDTNTEAFF. The CDR3 coding sequence is TGTGCCAGCAGCCTATCTGACACGAACACTGAAGCTTTCTTT. The complete variable domain, with remaining parts taken from reference TRBV7-3 and TRBJ1-1, reads GAGVSQTPSNKVTEKGKYVELRCDPISGHTALYWYRQSLGQGPEFLIYFQGTGAADDSGLPNDRFFAVRPEGSVSTLKIQRTERGDSAVYLCASSLSDTNTEAFFGQGTRLTVV.